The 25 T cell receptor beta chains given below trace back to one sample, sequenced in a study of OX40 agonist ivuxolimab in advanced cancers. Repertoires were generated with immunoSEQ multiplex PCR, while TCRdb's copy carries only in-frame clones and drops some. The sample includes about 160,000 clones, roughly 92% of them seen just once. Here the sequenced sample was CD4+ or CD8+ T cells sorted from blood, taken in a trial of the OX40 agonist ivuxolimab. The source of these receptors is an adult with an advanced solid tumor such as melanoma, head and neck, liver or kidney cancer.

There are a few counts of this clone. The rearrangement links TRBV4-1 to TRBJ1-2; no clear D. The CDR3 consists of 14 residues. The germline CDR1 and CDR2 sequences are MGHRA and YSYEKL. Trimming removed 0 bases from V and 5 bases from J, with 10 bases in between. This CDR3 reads CASSQDRSAYGYTF. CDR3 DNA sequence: TGCGCCAGCAGCCAAGATCGGTCCGCGTATGGCTACACCTTC.

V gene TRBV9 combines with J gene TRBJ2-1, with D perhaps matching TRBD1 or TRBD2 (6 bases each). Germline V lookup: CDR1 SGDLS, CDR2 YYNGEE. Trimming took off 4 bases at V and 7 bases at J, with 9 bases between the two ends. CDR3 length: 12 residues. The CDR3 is CASSKGGNEQFF. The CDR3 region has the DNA TGTGCCAGCAGCAAAGGGGGGAATGAGCAGTTCTTC. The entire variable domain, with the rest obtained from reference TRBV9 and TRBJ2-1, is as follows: DSGVTQTPKHLITATGQRVTLRCSPRSGDLSVYWYQQSLDQGLQFLIQYYNGEERAKGNILERFSAQQFPDLHSELNLSSLELGDSALYFCASSKGGNEQFFGPGTRLTVL.

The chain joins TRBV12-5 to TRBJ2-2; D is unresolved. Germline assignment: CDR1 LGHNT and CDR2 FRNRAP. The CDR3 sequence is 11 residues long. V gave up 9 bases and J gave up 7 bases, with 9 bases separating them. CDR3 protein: CASAWLGELFF. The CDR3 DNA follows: TGTGCTAGCGCCTGGCTCGGGGAGCTGTTTTTT. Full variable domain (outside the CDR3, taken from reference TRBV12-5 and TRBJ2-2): DARVTQTPRHKVTEMGQEVTMRCQPILGHNTVFWYRQTMMQGLELLAYFRNRAPLDDSGMPKDRFSAEMPDATLATLKIQPSEPRDSAVYFCASAWLGELFFGEGSRLTVL.

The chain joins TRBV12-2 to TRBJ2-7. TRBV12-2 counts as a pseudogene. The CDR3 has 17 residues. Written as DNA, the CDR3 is TGTGCAAGTCGCTTACGCAAATCGACGGGCGTCTCCTACGAGCAGTACTTC. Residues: CASRLRKSTGVSYEQYF.

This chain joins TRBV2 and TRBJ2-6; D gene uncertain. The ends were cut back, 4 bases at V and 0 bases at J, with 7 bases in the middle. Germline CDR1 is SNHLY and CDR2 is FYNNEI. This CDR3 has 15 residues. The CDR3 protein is CASSVQNSGANVLTF. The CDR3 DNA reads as TGTGCCAGCAGTGTACAGAACTCTGGGGCCAACGTCCTGACTTTC. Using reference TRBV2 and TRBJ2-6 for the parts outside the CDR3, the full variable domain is EPEVTQTPSHQVTQMGQEVILRCVPISNHLYFYWYRQILGQKVEFLVSFYNNEISEKSEIFDDQFSVERPDGSNFTLKIRSTKLEDSAMYFCASSVQNSGANVLTFGAGSRLTVL.

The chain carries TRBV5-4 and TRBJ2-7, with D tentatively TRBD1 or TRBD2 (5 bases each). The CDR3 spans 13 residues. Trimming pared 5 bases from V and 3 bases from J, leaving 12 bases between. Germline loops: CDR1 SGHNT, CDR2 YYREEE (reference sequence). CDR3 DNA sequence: TGTGCCAGCAGTTTAGGGACCGGCTACGAGCAGTACTTC. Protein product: CASSLGTGYEQYF.

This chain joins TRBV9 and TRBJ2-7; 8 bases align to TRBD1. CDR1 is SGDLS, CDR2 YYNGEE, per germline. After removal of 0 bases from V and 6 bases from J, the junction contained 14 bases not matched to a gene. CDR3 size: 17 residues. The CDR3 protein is CASSVGRTGNSFGEQYF. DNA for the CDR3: TGTGCCAGCAGCGTAGGTCGGACAGGGAATTCGTTCGGCGAGCAGTACTTC.

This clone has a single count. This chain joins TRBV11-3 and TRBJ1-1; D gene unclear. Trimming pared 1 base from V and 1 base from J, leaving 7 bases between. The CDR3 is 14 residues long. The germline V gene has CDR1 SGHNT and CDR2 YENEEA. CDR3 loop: CASSLGPANTEAFF. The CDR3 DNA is TGTGCCAGCAGCTTAGGGCCAGCGAACACTGAAGCTTTCTTT.

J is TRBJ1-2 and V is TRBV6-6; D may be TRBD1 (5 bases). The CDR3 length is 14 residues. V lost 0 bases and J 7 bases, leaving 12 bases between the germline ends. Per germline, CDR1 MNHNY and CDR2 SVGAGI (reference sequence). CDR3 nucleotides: TGTGCCAGCAGTTACTCGGGAGGGGCAGGTGGCTACACCTTC. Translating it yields CASSYSGGAGGYTF.

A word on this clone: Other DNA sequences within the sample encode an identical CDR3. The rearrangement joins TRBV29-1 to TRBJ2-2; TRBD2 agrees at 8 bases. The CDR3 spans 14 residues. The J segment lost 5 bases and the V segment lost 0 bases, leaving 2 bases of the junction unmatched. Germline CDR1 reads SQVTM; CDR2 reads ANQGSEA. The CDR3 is CSVEEGLETGELFF. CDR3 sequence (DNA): TGCAGCGTTGAAGAGGGACTAGAAACCGGGGAGCTGTTTTTT.

The CDR3 nucleotides are TGTGCCAGCAGCATCCGAACCTCGGACAGGGAGAGGGGGACCCAGTACTTC. Amino acid sequence: CASSIRTSDRERGTQYF. V gene TRBV21-1 combines with J gene TRBJ2-5; TRBD1 is taken as the D call from the table, unchecked against the DNA. TRBV21-1 is a known pseudogene. The CDR3 length is 17 residues.

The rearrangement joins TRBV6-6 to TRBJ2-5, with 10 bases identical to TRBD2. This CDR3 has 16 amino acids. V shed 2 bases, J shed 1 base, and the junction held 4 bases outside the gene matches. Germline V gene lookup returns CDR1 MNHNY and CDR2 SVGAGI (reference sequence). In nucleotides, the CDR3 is TGTGCCAGCAGTTACCGAGCGGGAGGGGCCCAAGAGACCCAGTACTTC. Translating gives CASSYRAGGAQETQYF.

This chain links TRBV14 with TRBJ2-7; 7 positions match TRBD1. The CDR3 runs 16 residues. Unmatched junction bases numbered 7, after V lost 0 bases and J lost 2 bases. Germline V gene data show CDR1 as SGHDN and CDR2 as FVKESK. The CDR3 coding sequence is TGTGCCAGCAGCCAAGAAACAGGGGTGGTGCCCTACGAGCAGTACTTC. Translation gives CASSQETGVVPYEQYF.

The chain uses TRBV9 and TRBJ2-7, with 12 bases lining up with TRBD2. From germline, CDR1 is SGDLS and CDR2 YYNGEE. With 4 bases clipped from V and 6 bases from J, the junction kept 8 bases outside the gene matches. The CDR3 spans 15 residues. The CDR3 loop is CASSSRLAGDPEQYF. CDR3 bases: TGTGCCAGCAGCAGCCGACTAGCGGGAGATCCCGAGCAGTACTTC.

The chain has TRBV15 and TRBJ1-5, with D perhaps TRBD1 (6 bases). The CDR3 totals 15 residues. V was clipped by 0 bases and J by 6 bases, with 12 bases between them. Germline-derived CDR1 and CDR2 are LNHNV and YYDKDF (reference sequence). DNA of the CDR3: TGTGCCACCAGCAGAGAATCGGGGGGCAGTCAGCCCCAGCATTTT. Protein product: CATSRESGGSQPQHF. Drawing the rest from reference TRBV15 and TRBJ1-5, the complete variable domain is DAMVIQNPRYQVTQFGKPVTLSCSQTLNHNVMYWYQQKSSQAPKLLFHYYDKDFNNEADTPDNFQSRRPNTSFCFLDIRSPGLGDTAMYLCATSRESGGSQPQHFGDGTRLSIL.

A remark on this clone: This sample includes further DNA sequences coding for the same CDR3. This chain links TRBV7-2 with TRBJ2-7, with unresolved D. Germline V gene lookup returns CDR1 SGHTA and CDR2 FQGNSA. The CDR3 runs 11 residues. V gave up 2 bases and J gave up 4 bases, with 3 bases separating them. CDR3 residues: CASSLRYEQYF. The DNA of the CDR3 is TGTGCCAGCAGCTTAAGGTACGAGCAGTACTTC.

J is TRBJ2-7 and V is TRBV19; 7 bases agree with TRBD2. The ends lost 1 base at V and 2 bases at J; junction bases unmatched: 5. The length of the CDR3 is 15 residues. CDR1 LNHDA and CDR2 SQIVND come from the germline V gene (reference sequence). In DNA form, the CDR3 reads TGTGCCAGTAGTATAGGCCTAGCGGTACCCTACGAGCAGTACTTC. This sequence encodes CASSIGLAVPYEQYF.

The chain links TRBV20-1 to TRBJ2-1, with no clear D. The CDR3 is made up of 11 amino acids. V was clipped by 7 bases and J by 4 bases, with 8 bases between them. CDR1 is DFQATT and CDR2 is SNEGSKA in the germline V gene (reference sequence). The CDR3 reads CSVGEYNEQFF. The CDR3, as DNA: TGCAGTGTAGGTGAATACAATGAGCAGTTCTTC.

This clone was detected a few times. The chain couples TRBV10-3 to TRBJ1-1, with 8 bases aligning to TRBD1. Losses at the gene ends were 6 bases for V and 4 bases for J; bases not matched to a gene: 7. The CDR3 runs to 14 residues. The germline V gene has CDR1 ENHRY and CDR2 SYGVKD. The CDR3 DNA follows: TGTGCCATCAGCCTAGGACAGGGAGCCACTGAAGCTTTCTTT. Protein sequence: CAISLGQGATEAFF.

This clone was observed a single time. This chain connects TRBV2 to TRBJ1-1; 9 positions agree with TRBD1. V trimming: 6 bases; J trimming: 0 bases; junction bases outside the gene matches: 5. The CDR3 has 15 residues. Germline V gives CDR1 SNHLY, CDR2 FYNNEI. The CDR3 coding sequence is TGTGCCAGCAGCCCGTGGGACAGGGTGAACACTGAAGCTTTCTTT. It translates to CASSPWDRVNTEAFF.

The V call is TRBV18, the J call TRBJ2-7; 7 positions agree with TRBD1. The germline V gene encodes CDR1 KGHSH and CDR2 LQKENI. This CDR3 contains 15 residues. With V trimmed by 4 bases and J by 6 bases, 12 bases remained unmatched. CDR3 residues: CASSQEYTGELEQYF. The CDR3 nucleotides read TGTGCCAGCTCACAAGAATATACAGGGGAACTCGAGCAGTACTTC.

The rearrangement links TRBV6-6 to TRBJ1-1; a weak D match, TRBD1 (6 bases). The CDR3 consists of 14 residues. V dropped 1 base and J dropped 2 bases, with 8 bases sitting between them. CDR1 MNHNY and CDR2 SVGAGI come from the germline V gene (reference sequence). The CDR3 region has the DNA TGTGCCAGCAGTTACTTACAGGGTAACACTGAAGCTTTCTTT. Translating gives CASSYLQGNTEAFF.

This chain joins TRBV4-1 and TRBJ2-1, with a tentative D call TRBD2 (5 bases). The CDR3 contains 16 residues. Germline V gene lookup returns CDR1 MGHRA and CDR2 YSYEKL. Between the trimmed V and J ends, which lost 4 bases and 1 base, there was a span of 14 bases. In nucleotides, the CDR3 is TGCGCCAGCAGCCGAGTCGCGGGCCCTTCCTACAATGAGCAGTTCTTC. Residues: CASSRVAGPSYNEQFF.

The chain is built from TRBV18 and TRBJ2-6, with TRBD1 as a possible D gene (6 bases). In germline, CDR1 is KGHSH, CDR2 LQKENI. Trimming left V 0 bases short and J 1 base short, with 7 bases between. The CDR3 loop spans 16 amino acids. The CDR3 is CASSPPTGSGANVLTF. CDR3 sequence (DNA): TGTGCCAGCTCACCACCCACAGGGTCTGGGGCCAACGTCCTGACTTTC. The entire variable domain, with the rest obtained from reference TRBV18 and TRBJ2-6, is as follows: NAGVMQNPRHLVRRRGQEARLRCSPMKGHSHVYWYRQLPEEGLKFMVYLQKENIIDESGMPKERFSAEFPKEGPSILRIQQVVRGDSAAYFCASSPPTGSGANVLTFGAGSRLTVL.

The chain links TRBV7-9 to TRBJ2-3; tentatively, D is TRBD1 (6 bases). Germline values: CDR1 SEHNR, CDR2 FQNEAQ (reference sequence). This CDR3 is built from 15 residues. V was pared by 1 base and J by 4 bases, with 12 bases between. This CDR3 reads CASSLVGTTPDTQYF. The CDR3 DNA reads TGTGCCAGCAGCTTAGTCGGGACAACCCCAGATACGCAGTATTTT.